The 32 T cell receptor beta chains in this list originate from one sample, sequenced in a study of cytomegalovirus exposure and HLA in healthy donors. The assay was immunoSEQ multiplex PCR, and TCRdb's table has in-frame clones only and misses some. The repertoire holds about 160,000 clones, with 75% to 90% as singletons. Input material: PBMCs. Source of these receptors: a woman between 18 and 29 years old in good health and CMV-seronegative.

The chain employs TRBV12-5 and TRBJ2-2, with D perhaps matching TRBD1 (6 bases). CDR3 size: 15 residues. Trimming pared 7 bases from V and 3 bases from J, leaving 15 bases between. CDR1 and CDR2 (germline): LGHNT, FRNRAP. CDR3 DNA sequence: TGTGCTAGTGCCCCTCTAGGGGGTTACACCGGGGAGCTGTTTTTT. Amino acid sequence: CASAPLGGYTGELFF.

This clone appeared a single time. The sample has other DNA sequences that encode this CDR3 too. The chain is built from TRBV19 and TRBJ1-5, with D hard to call. Looked up from germline, CDR1 is LNHDA and CDR2 is SQIVND (reference sequence). The CDR3 has 14 residues. With 1 base removed from V and 4 bases from J, the gap between germline ends came to 8 bases. The DNA of the CDR3 is TGTGCCAGTAGTATAGTTCGGGGTAATCAGCCCCAGCATTTT. Residues: CASSIVRGNQPQHF.

Note on this clone: One end of the junction is discordant with germline, which a read error may explain. The CDR3 DNA reads TGTGCCAGCAGTTTAGTGACCAATTGGAGAACTAATGAAAAACTGTTTTTT. As protein: CASSLVTNWRTNEKLFF. This rearrangement joins TRBV7-2 to TRBJ1-4; no firm D call. The V gene's germline CDR1 is SGHTA and CDR2 FQGNSA. This CDR3 region has 17 residues.

In this sample, this clone turned up once. The chain uses TRBV5-6 and TRBJ1-2; TRBD1 aligns across 8 bases. Germline CDR1 is SGHDT and CDR2 is YYEEEE. The trim removed 0 bases at V and 3 bases at J, leaving 4 bases unmatched. The CDR3 has 15 residues. The CDR3 protein is CASSLVRTGHYGYTF. Written as DNA, the CDR3 is TGTGCCAGCAGCTTGGTCCGGACAGGGCACTATGGCTACACCTTC.

V and J are TRBV6-5 and TRBJ1-2; possible D gene TRBD1, 6 bases. This CDR3 region has 13 residues. V lost 6 bases, J lost 5 bases, and 13 bases lay in between. Per the germline V gene, CDR1 is MNHEY and CDR2 is SVGAGI. The chain's CDR3 is CASSLGGAYGYTF. DNA of the CDR3: TGTGCCAGCAGCCTCGGGGGGGCGTATGGCTACACCTTC.

This clone was observed a few times. The rearrangement uses TRBV7-8 and TRBJ1-2; no definite D call. The CDR3 runs 12 residues. Trimming shortened V by 5 bases and J by 8 bases, and 12 bases separated the two germline ends. From germline, CDR1 is SGHVS and CDR2 FQNEAQ. CDR3 residues: CASSPEGSGYTF. In DNA, the CDR3 is TGTGCCAGCAGCCCTGAGGGAAGCGGCTACACCTTC. Variable domain in full (rest from reference TRBV7-8 and TRBJ1-2): GAGVSQSPRYKVAKRGQDVALRCDPISGHVSLFWYQQALGQGPEFLTYFQNEAQLDKSGLPSDRFFAERPEGSVSTLKIQRTQQEDSAVYLCASSPEGSGYTFGSGTRLTVV.

The CDR3 region is CASSPPGQGSNYGYTF. The CDR3 nucleotides read TGTGCCAGCTCACCACCCGGCCAGGGGTCTAACTATGGCTACACCTTC. The gene calls are TRBV18 and TRBJ1-2; possible D gene TRBD1, 6 bases. The CDR3 is made up of 16 amino acids. V lost 0 bases to trimming and J lost 0 bases, with 11 bases between them. CDR1 is KGHSH, CDR2 LQKENI, per germline.

The rearrangement uses TRBV18 and TRBJ2-4, with D possibly being TRBD1 (5 bases). CDR1 KGHSH and CDR2 LQKENI come from the germline V gene. The CDR3 is 16 amino acids. Deletions cut 4 bases from V and 0 bases from J, with 13 bases between. CDR3 coding DNA: TGTGCCAGCTCACGTCGCAGGGCACTAGCCAAAAACATTCAGTACTTC. It yields the protein CASSRRRALAKNIQYF.

This chain uses TRBV29-1 with TRBJ1-2; possibly TRBD1 for D (5 bases). CDR1 and CDR2 from the germline V gene are SQVTM and ANQGSEA. V lost 4 bases, J lost 5 bases, and 5 bases lay in between. The CDR3 runs 10 residues. CDR3 loop: CSVGQYGYTF. CDR3 nucleotide sequence: TGCAGCGTTGGACAGTATGGCTACACCTTC.

This sequence joins TRBV18 and TRBJ1-4; D ambiguous. Germline CDR1 and CDR2: KGHSH and LQKENI. CDR3 length: 14 amino acids. With 0 bases removed from V and 2 bases from J, the gap between germline ends came to 4 bases. This chain's CDR3 is CASSPPGTNEKLFF. The CDR3 nucleotides are TGTGCCAGCTCACCACCTGGCACTAATGAAAAACTGTTTTTT.

The V gene is TRBV5-6, the J gene TRBJ2-7; TRBD1 matches at 8 bases. CDR1 is SGHDT and CDR2 is YYEEEE in the germline V gene. This CDR3 is built from 13 residues. J lost 6 bases, V lost 5 bases, and 7 bases had no gene match. CDR3 in DNA: TGTGCCAGCAGTCGGCAGGGGGCCGCCGAGCAGTACTTC. This encodes CASSRQGAAEQYF.

The V and J genes are TRBV18 and TRBJ1-1; TRBD1 is a possible D gene (5 bases). Germline CDR1 is KGHSH and CDR2 is LQKENI. Trimming cost V 6 bases and J 0 bases, with 14 bases left between them. The CDR3 is 15 residues long. The CDR3 reads CASSPGRQMNTEAFF. The CDR3 DNA follows: TGTGCCAGCTCTCCCGGGCGACAGATGAACACTGAAGCTTTCTTT.

This chain joins TRBV19 and TRBJ2-5, with 7 bases that match TRBD1. Unmatched junction bases numbered 2, after V lost 4 bases and J lost 3 bases. This CDR3 is built from 13 residues. Germline V CDR1 and CDR2: LNHDA, SQIVND (reference sequence). The CDR3 protein is CASSRGGEETQYF. In nucleotides, the CDR3 is TGTGCCAGTAGTAGAGGGGGCGAAGAGACCCAGTACTTC.

V is TRBV6-1 and J is TRBJ1-5; possibly TRBD1 for D (5 bases). Trimming left V 7 bases short and J 5 bases short, with 18 bases between. The CDR3 extends over 15 amino acids. Germline CDR1 reads MNHNS; CDR2 reads SASEGT. CDR3 residues: CASIISRAGDQPQHF. The CDR3 coding sequence is TGTGCCAGCATAATTTCCAGGGCGGGGGATCAGCCCCAGCATTTT.

The chain couples TRBV4-3 to TRBJ1-5; 9 bases fit TRBD1. The CDR3 extends over 14 amino acids. In germline, CDR1 is LGHNA, CDR2 YSLEER. V dropped 6 bases and J dropped 7; count of bases not matched to a gene: 7. The CDR3, as DNA: TGCGCCAGCAGTGTTGACAGGGGGGACCAGCCCCAGCATTTT. Its translation: CASSVDRGDQPQHF.

The chain couples TRBV4-3 to TRBJ2-6; 9 nucleotides agree with TRBD1. Germline V gives CDR1 LGHNA, CDR2 YSLEER. The CDR3 sequence is 17 residues long. The V gene end was trimmed by 4 bases and the J gene end by 0 bases; junction bases not matched to a gene: 4. Here the CDR3 reads CASSLRTGDSGANVLTF. DNA of the CDR3: TGCGCCAGCAGCCTCCGGACAGGGGACTCTGGGGCCAACGTCCTGACTTTC.

To note about this clone: The same CDR3 also results from other DNA sequences found in this sample. The V call is TRBV7-6, the J call TRBJ1-1; weak D call: TRBD1 (5 bases). The CDR3 extends over 13 amino acids. V gave up 3 bases and J gave up 1 base, with 6 bases separating them. Germline CDR1 is SGHVS and CDR2 is FNYEAQ. In DNA, the CDR3 is TGTGCCAGCAGCTTGCAGGGGAACACTGAAGCTTTCTTT. Translated: CASSLQGNTEAFF.

Only a few counts were recorded for this clone. This rearrangement joins TRBV12-5 to TRBJ2-1, with TRBD2 matching 7 bases. This CDR3 region has 15 residues. The V gene's germline CDR1 is LGHNT and CDR2 FRNRAP. The V and J ends lost 6 bases and 2 bases, in that order; junction bases with no gene match: 7. For the CDR3, the DNA is TGTGCTAGTGGACCAGCGGGGTCTACCTACAATGAGCAGTTCTTC. Protein: CASGPAGSTYNEQFF.

The chain couples TRBV18 to TRBJ1-5; D uncertain. The V and J ends lost 3 bases and 3 bases respectively, with 21 bases between them. Germline V gene lookup returns CDR1 KGHSH and CDR2 LQKENI. CDR3 size: 18 residues. CDR3 coding DNA: TGTGCCAGCTCACCCCCTACTGTATTCGGCCGACTCAATCAGCCCCAGCATTTT. It yields the protein CASSPPTVFGRLNQPQHF.

This clone was seen only once. The chain joins TRBV27 to TRBJ1-4; D ambiguous. The germline V gene encodes CDR1 MNHEY and CDR2 SMNVEV (reference sequence). This CDR3 has 15 amino acids. V was trimmed by 5 bases and J by 4 bases, leaving 14 bases between them. The CDR3 DNA sequence: TGTGCCAGCAGTCCGTCGACGGGAGTTAATGAAAAACTGTTTTTT. Translating it yields CASSPSTGVNEKLFF.

This chain joins TRBV12-5 and TRBJ2-1; a weak D match, TRBD1 (6 bases). CDR1 is LGHNT and CDR2 is FRNRAP in the germline V gene. The V end lost 5 bases, the J end lost 5 bases, and 16 bases lay between the germline ends. This CDR3 contains 15 residues. In DNA, the CDR3 is TGTGCTAGTGGTCCGCGGCAGACAGGAAACAATGAGCAGTTCTTC. Protein product: CASGPRQTGNNEQFF.

The chain carries TRBV5-6 and TRBJ2-5; TRBD2 agrees at 9 bases. CDR3 length: 15 amino acids. After removal of 1 base from V and 5 bases from J, the junction contained 6 bases not matched to a gene. In germline, CDR1 is SGHDT, CDR2 YYEEEE. In DNA form, the CDR3 reads TGTGCCAGCAGCTTGACGATAGCGGGGGATGAGACCCAGTACTTC. The encoded protein is CASSLTIAGDETQYF.

This clone has a handful of counts. This chain connects TRBV4-2 to TRBJ1-3; no clear D. The CDR3 contains 16 residues. CDR1 and CDR2 from the germline V gene are LGHNA and YNFKEQ. V was cut by 0 bases and J by 4 bases, with 13 bases left in between. CDR3 sequence (DNA): TGTGCCAGCAGCCAAGAGTGGCAGTCCACAGGAAACACCATATATTTT. This encodes CASSQEWQSTGNTIYF.

V usage is TRBV11-2 and J usage is TRBJ2-5; D possibly corresponds to TRBD2 (5 bases). Deletions cut 5 bases from V and 10 bases from J, with 11 bases between. The CDR3 length is 11 residues. CDR1 SGHAT and CDR2 FQNNGV come from the germline V gene. The CDR3 spells CASSPFEGQYF. DNA of the CDR3: TGTGCCAGCAGCCCCTTTGAGGGCCAGTACTTC.

The genes are TRBV5-4 and TRBJ1-6; 9 bases match TRBD1. Germline values: CDR1 SGHNT, CDR2 YYREEE (reference sequence). Losses at the gene ends were 5 bases for V and 6 bases for J; bases not matched to a gene: 6. This CDR3 has 15 amino acids. The CDR3 sequence is CASRRDRAGNSPLHF. The CDR3 DNA follows: TGTGCCAGCAGGCGGGACAGGGCTGGTAATTCACCCCTCCACTTT.

The chain couples TRBV9 to TRBJ2-5; 10 positions match TRBD2. CDR3 length equals 17 residues. Germline loops: CDR1 SGDLS, CDR2 YYNGEE. Trimming took 3 bases from V and 4 from J; bases not matched to a gene: 12. CDR3 coding DNA: TGTGCCAGCAGCGGGGGCCGTCTAGCGGGAGCGAGAGAGACCCAGTACTTC. Translating it yields CASSGGRLAGARETQYF.

This clone was recorded once. The CDR3 loop is CASKDRGNTEAFF. In DNA, the CDR3 is TGTGCCAGCAAAGACAGGGGGAACACTGAAGCTTTCTTT. J is TRBJ1-1 and V is TRBV25-1, with TRBD1 identical over 8 bases. CDR1 and CDR2 (germline): MGHDK, SYGVNS. This CDR3 is 13 amino acids long. The junction had 2 bases not matched to a gene; V was cut back by 7 bases and J by 1 base.

This clone was counted once. This chain joins TRBV5-6 and TRBJ1-1; D is ambiguous. Trimming took 2 bases from V and 6 from J, leaving 11 bases between them. This CDR3 is built from 13 residues. CDR1 is SGHDT, CDR2 YYEEEE, per germline. The DNA of the CDR3 is TGTGCCAGCAGCTTTGGTGCTACAGCTGAAGCTTTCTTT. This translates into CASSFGATAEAFF. Combining the CDR3 with reference TRBV5-6 and TRBJ1-1 gives the whole variable domain DAGVTQSPTHLIKTRGQQVTLRCSPKSGHDTVSWYQQALGQGPQFIFQYYEEEERQRGNFPDRFSGHQFPNYSSELNVNALLLGDSALYLCASSFGATAEAFFGQGTRLTVV.

Concerning this clone: Mismatch with germline at one junction end may stem from a read error. V is TRBV7-2 and J is TRBJ2-7; 10 nucleotides match TRBD2. This CDR3 has 14 amino acids. CDR1 is SGHTA and CDR2 is FQGNSA in the germline V gene. The CDR3 here is CASSSPGRGLAPHF. In nucleotides, the CDR3 is TGTGCCAGCAGCTCCCCGGGTCGGGGACTAGCGCCGCACTTC.

The rearrangement links TRBV5-1 to TRBJ1-3; D might be TRBD1 (6 bases). Germline-derived CDR1 and CDR2 are SGHRS and YFSETQ. V dropped 4 bases and J dropped 0 bases, with 20 bases sitting between them. The CDR3 has 18 residues. CDR3 loop: CASSRIAGTPSSGNTIYF. The CDR3 coding sequence is TGCGCCAGCAGCCGCATAGCCGGGACACCGAGCTCTGGAAACACCATATATTTT.

This chain links TRBV5-6 with TRBJ2-1, with 8 bases matching TRBD2. Trimming removed 6 bases from V and 4 bases from J; junction bases left unmatched: 9. The CDR3 extends over 15 amino acids. Germline V gene data show CDR1 as SGHDT and CDR2 as YYEEEE. CDR3 region: CASTPTGGGYNEQFF. CDR3 coding DNA: TGTGCCAGCACCCCAACGGGGGGGGGATACAATGAGCAGTTCTTC.

This chain connects TRBV15 to TRBJ2-6; D is possibly TRBD1 (6 bases). There are 22 residues in the CDR3. Germline assignment: CDR1 LNHNV and CDR2 YYDKDF (reference sequence). V lost 5 bases, J lost 0 bases, and 29 bases lay in between. The chain's CDR3 is CATSRTLDPQGLLGSGANVLTF. In DNA, the CDR3 is TGTGCCACCAGCCGAACTTTAGACCCTCAGGGGTTACTGGGCTCTGGGGCCAACGTCCTGACTTTC. The whole variable domain, filled in from reference TRBV15 and TRBJ2-6, reads DAMVIQNPRYQVTQFGKPVTLSCSQTLNHNVMYWYQQKSSQAPKLLFHYYDKDFNNEADTPDNFQSRRPNTSFCFLDIRSPGLGDTAMYLCATSRTLDPQGLLGSGANVLTFGAGSRLTVL.